This is a list of T cell receptor beta chains from one sample in a study of follicular helper T cells after annual influenza vaccination. TCRdb's copy holds only in-frame clones and misses some; the assay was immunoSEQ multiplex PCR. Found here are about 6,600 clones, 75% to 90% of them singletons; the top ten hold 0.45% to 0.55%. The sample was CXCR5- memory CD4+ T cells sorted from blood, taken 7 days after influenza vaccination. Every receptor here comes from an adult who received the influenza vaccine. CDR3s include the opening cysteine and the closing phenylalanine or tryptophan. A D gene is named only where the DNA matches it firmly. Clone size is stated in some rows and not others, as once, few, many or a class when expanded.

D gene: -
V gene: TRBV5-1
clone size: once
CDR3 length: 15
J gene: TRBJ1-3
CDR3 protein: CASSLQRDPGNTIYF
CDR3 DNA: TGCGCCAGCAGCCTCCAGAGGGACCCCGGGAACACCATATATTTT

D gene: TRBD1
V gene: TRBV5-1
clone size: few
CDR3 length: 16
J gene: TRBJ1-5
CDR3 protein: CASSPGTGSSGQPQHF
CDR3 DNA: TGCGCCAGCAGCCCCGGGACAGGGTCTAGTGGTCAGCCCCAGCATTTT

D gene: -
V gene: TRBV5-1
clone size: -
CDR3 length: 12
J gene: TRBJ2-7
CDR3 protein: CASSLGGHEQYF
CDR3 DNA: TGCGCCAGCAGCTTAGGGGGGCACGAGCAGTACTTC

D gene: TRBD1
V gene: TRBV19
clone size: -
CDR3 length: 17
J gene: TRBJ1-1
CDR3 protein: CASSIERRQGSGTEAFF
CDR3 DNA: TGTGCCAGTAGTATAGAGCGGAGACAGGGATCGGGCACTGAAGCTTTCTTT

D gene: TRBD1
V gene: TRBV5-5
clone size: -
CDR3 length: 16
J gene: TRBJ2-7
CDR3 protein: CASTWGLGQGAQQQYF
CDR3 DNA: TGTGCCAGCACTTGGGGTCTAGGACAGGGGGCTCAGCAACAGTACTTC

D gene: TRBD1
V gene: TRBV7-8
clone size: -
CDR3 length: 14
J gene: TRBJ1-1
CDR3 protein: CASSLRTGSPEAFF
CDR3 DNA: TGTGCCAGCAGCTTAAGGACAGGGTCGCCTGAAGCTTTCTTT

D gene: -
V gene: TRBV7-9
clone size: once
CDR3 length: 14
J gene: TRBJ1-6
CDR3 protein: CASSLVTANSPLHF
CDR3 DNA: TGTGCCAGCAGCTTAGTCACGGCTAATTCACCCCTCCACTTT

D gene: TRBD1
V gene: TRBV4-3
clone size: -
CDR3 length: 15
J gene: TRBJ1-5
CDR3 protein: CASRHTGQGNQPQHF
CDR3 DNA: TGCGCCAGCAGACATACGGGACAGGGGAATCAGCCCCAGCATTTT

D gene: -
V gene: TRBV6-1
clone size: -
CDR3 length: 15
J gene: TRBJ1-1
CDR3 protein: CASKGYREPVPEAFF
CDR3 DNA: TGTGCCAGCAAAGGATACAGGGAGCCTGTTCCTGAAGCTTTCTTT

D gene: TRBD2
V gene: TRBV5-4
clone size: -
CDR3 length: 16
J gene: TRBJ2-3
CDR3 protein: CASRPDSGRGTDTQYF
CDR3 DNA: TGTGCCAGCAGACCGGATAGCGGGAGGGGCACAGATACGCAGTATTTT

D gene: -
V gene: TRBV9
clone size: -
CDR3 length: 15
J gene: TRBJ2-1
CDR3 protein: CASSRDGGSYNEQFF
CDR3 DNA: TGTGCCAGCAGTCGGGACGGGGGCTCGTACAATGAGCAGTTCTTC

D gene: TRBD2
V gene: TRBV29-1
clone size: -
CDR3 length: 13
J gene: TRBJ2-3
CDR3 protein: CSVETSGGDTQYF
CDR3 DNA: TGCAGCGTTGAGACTAGCGGGGGCGATACGCAGTATTTT

D gene: TRBD2
V gene: TRBV28
clone size: -
CDR3 length: 15
J gene: TRBJ2-2
CDR3 protein: CASKAGGRNTGELFF
CDR3 DNA: TGTGCCAGCAAAGCGGGGGGGAGGAACACCGGGGAGCTGTTTTTT

D gene: -
V gene: TRBV18
clone size: once
CDR3 length: 15
J gene: TRBJ1-2
CDR3 protein: CASTWTEDMDYGYTF
CDR3 DNA: TGTGCCAGCACCTGGACAGAGGATATGGACTATGGCTACACCTTC

D gene: TRBD2
V gene: TRBV7-7
clone size: -
CDR3 length: 14
J gene: TRBJ2-3
CDR3 protein: CASSRLAGVDTQYF
CDR3 DNA: TGTGCTAGCAGCCGACTAGCGGGGGTTGATACGCAGTATTTT

D gene: -
V gene: TRBV5-1
clone size: -
CDR3 length: 14
J gene: TRBJ2-7
CDR3 protein: CASSLVGAAYEQYF
CDR3 DNA: TGCGCCAGCAGCTTGGTGGGGGCGGCTTACGAGCAGTACTTC

D gene: -
V gene: TRBV18
clone size: -
CDR3 length: 18
J gene: TRBJ1-3
CDR3 protein: CASSPLPRQARSGNTIYF
CDR3 DNA: TGTGCCAGCTCACCACTTCCGAGACAGGCCCGCTCTGGAAACACCATATATTTT

D gene: -
V gene: TRBV11-2
clone size: few
CDR3 length: 16
J gene: TRBJ2-1
CDR3 protein: CASSLDVFHSYNEQFF
CDR3 DNA: TGTGCCAGCAGCTTAGATGTCTTTCACTCCTACAATGAGCAGTTCTTC

D gene: -
V gene: TRBV11-2
clone size: -
CDR3 length: 16
J gene: TRBJ2-5
CDR3 protein: CASSSYDGGPGETQYF
CDR3 DNA: TGTGCCAGCAGTTCTTACGACGGGGGGCCAGGGGAGACCCAGTACTTC

D gene: -
V gene: TRBV5-1
clone size: -
CDR3 length: 15
J gene: TRBJ2-3
CDR3 protein: CASSLVGGLADTQYF
CDR3 DNA: TGCGCCAGCAGCTTGGTTGGGGGGTTGGCAGATACGCAGTATTTT

D gene: -
V gene: TRBV18
clone size: once
CDR3 length: 18
J gene: TRBJ2-6
CDR3 protein: CASSLFGDLQSRANVLTF
CDR3 DNA: TGTGCCAGCTCATTGTTCGGGGACTTACAAAGTCGGGCCAACGTCCTGACTTTC

D gene: -
V gene: TRBV7-8
clone size: -
CDR3 length: 14
J gene: TRBJ1-1
CDR3 protein: CASSRRGRNTEAFF
CDR3 DNA: TGTGCCAGCAGTAGGAGGGGTCGGAACACTGAAGCTTTCTTT

D gene: -
V gene: TRBV5-1
clone size: -
CDR3 length: 17
J gene: TRBJ1-3
CDR3 protein: CASSLRGVTNSGNTIYF
CDR3 DNA: TGCGCCAGCAGCTTGAGAGGGGTCACGAACTCTGGAAACACCATATATTTT

D gene: -
V gene: TRBV5-6
clone size: -
CDR3 length: 14
J gene: TRBJ1-2
CDR3 protein: CASRPQGRARGYTF
CDR3 DNA: TGTGCCAGCCGTCCCCAGGGAAGAGCGAGGGGCTACACCTTC

D gene: TRBD1
V gene: TRBV5-1
clone size: -
CDR3 length: 15
J gene: TRBJ2-1
CDR3 protein: CASSRTGTGLNEQFF
CDR3 DNA: TGCGCCAGCAGCAGGACCGGGACAGGACTCAATGAGCAGTTCTTC

D gene: -
V gene: TRBV27
clone size: -
CDR3 length: 15
J gene: TRBJ1-5
CDR3 protein: CASRAEGYSNQPQHF
CDR3 DNA: TGTGCCAGCAGGGCGGAAGGGTATAGCAATCAGCCCCAGCATTTT

D gene: TRBD1
V gene: TRBV29-1
clone size: -
CDR3 length: 14
J gene: TRBJ2-5
CDR3 protein: CSVVGTAHQETQYF
CDR3 DNA: TGCAGCGTTGTTGGGACAGCCCACCAAGAGACCCAGTACTTC

D gene: TRBD1
V gene: TRBV4-3
clone size: -
CDR3 length: 14
J gene: TRBJ1-2
CDR3 protein: CASSRGQGNYGYTF
CDR3 DNA: TGCGCCAGCAGCCGTGGACAGGGTAACTATGGCTACACCTTC

D gene: -
V gene: TRBV7-9
clone size: -
CDR3 length: 14
J gene: TRBJ2-3
CDR3 protein: CASSSLNTADTQYF
CDR3 DNA: TGTGCCAGCAGCTCCCTAAATACGGCAGATACGCAGTATTTT

D gene: -
V gene: TRBV9
clone size: -
CDR3 length: 16
J gene: TRBJ2-3
CDR3 protein: CASSALSPPSTDTQYF
CDR3 DNA: TGTGCCAGCAGCGCGCTTTCGCCTCCTAGCACAGATACGCAGTATTTT

D gene: -
V gene: TRBV4-3
clone size: -
CDR3 length: 15
J gene: TRBJ2-7
CDR3 protein: CASSQVGPGAYEQYF
CDR3 DNA: TGCGCCAGCAGCCAAGTAGGGCCAGGGGCCTACGAGCAGTACTTC

D gene: -
V gene: TRBV5-8
clone size: -
CDR3 length: 14
J gene: TRBJ2-7
CDR3 protein: CASSLEAGGGEQYF
CDR3 DNA: TGTGCCAGCAGCTTGGAGGCAGGGGGGGGTGAGCAGTACTTC

D gene: TRBD1
V gene: TRBV5-8
clone size: few
CDR3 length: 12
J gene: TRBJ2-7
CDR3 protein: CASRLTGLEQYF
CDR3 DNA: TGTGCCAGCAGATTGACAGGGCTCGAGCAGTACTTC

D gene: -
V gene: TRBV7-6
clone size: once
CDR3 length: 16
J gene: TRBJ1-1
CDR3 protein: CASSLAPATTNTEAFF
CDR3 DNA: TGTGCCAGCAGCTTAGCCCCCGCGACAACGAACACTGAAGCTTTCTTT

D gene: -
V gene: TRBV6-5
clone size: -
CDR3 length: 14
J gene: TRBJ1-2
CDR3 protein: CASSYSYGNYGYTF
CDR3 DNA: TGTGCCAGCAGTTACTCGTACGGGAACTATGGCTACACCTTC

D gene: -
V gene: TRBV4-2
clone size: -
CDR3 length: 13
J gene: TRBJ1-5
CDR3 protein: CASSPDRNQPQHF
CDR3 DNA: TGTGCCAGCAGTCCCGACAGGAATCAGCCCCAGCATTTT

D gene: TRBD2
V gene: TRBV7-6
clone size: -
CDR3 length: 17
J gene: TRBJ2-1
CDR3 protein: CASSPRLAGGLYNEQFF
CDR3 DNA: TGTGCCAGCAGCCCCAGACTAGCGGGGGGGCTCTACAATGAGCAGTTCTTC

D gene: -
V gene: TRBV4-1
clone size: few
CDR3 length: 13
J gene: TRBJ2-7
CDR3 protein: CASSPLGAREQYF
CDR3 DNA: TGCGCCAGCAGCCCCCTCGGTGCTCGGGAGCAGTACTTC

D gene: -
V gene: TRBV7-8
clone size: -
CDR3 length: 14
J gene: TRBJ2-3
CDR3 protein: CASSPEGITDTQYF
CDR3 DNA: TGTGCCAGCAGTCCGGAAGGGATCACAGATACGCAGTATTTT